These T cell receptor beta chains were read from a single sample in a study of blood T cell repertoires in COVID-19. Produced via immunoSEQ multiplex PCR; TCRdb's table is partial and in-frame only. Of about 190,000 clones listed, 80% are singletons. Sequenced sample: peripheral blood. These receptors came from a man aged 60-69 years with acute or convalescent COVID-19. CDR3s include the opening cysteine and the closing phenylalanine or tryptophan. The D gene is left open where the match is weak. Clone size is given for some rows only: seen once, a few or many times, or a class if the clone is expanded.

j_call | d_call | v_call | clone_size | cdr3_nt | cdr3_aa
TRBJ2-7 | TRBD1 | TRBV4-3 | once | TGCGCCAGCAGCCATGACAGGGGTTCCTACGAGCAGTACTTC | CASSHDRGSYEQYF
TRBJ2-5 | . | TRBV5-1 | few | TGCGCCAGCAGCTTGATGGGACTGGCGGAGACCCAGTACTTC | CASSLMGLAETQYF
TRBJ1-4 | . | TRBV29-1 | . | TGCAGCGTTGCCCGGGACACCAATGAAAAACTGTTTTTT | CSVARDTNEKLFF
TRBJ2-7 | . | TRBV11-1 | once | TGTGCCAGCAGCTTTCTCCGAACAACCTACGAGCAGTACTTC | CASSFLRTTYEQYF
TRBJ2-7 | TRBD1 | TRBV9 | . | TGTGCCAGCAGCCCACAACAGGGGTTTACCTACGAGCAGTACTTC | CASSPQQGFTYEQYF
TRBJ1-4 | . | TRBV5-6 | . | TGTGCCAGCAGCTCAGTGACAACTAATGAAAAACTGTTTTTT | CASSSVTTNEKLFF
TRBJ1-2 | . | TRBV10-3 | . | TGTGCCATCTCTAATCGGGGGGGCGGCTATGGCTACACCTTC | CAISNRGGGYGYTF
TRBJ2-5 | TRBD1 | TRBV5-1 | . | TGCGCCAGCAGCTCGACAGGGGGCACGGAGACCCAGTACTTC | CASSSTGGTETQYF
TRBJ2-3 | . | TRBV15 | . | TGTGCCACCAGCAGCGGGGTTGGAGATACGCAGTATTTT | CATSSGVGDTQYF
TRBJ2-3 | . | TRBV6-1 | . | TGTGCCAGCAGTGACAGGGGTCCCACAGATACGCAGTATTTT | CASSDRGPTDTQYF
TRBJ1-1 | . | TRBV5-8 | . | TGTGCCAGCATCAGGGCCCTGAACACTGAAGCTTTCTTT | CASIRALNTEAFF
TRBJ1-2 | . | TRBV27 | . | TGTGCCAGCAGTCCCCTCCCCCAGGGAGGAAACTATGGCTACACCTTC | CASSPLPQGGNYGYTF
TRBJ1-2 | . | TRBV19 | . | TGTGCCAGTACCTCAAATGCGGGGAGGGTCGTTCCTAACTATGGCTACACCTTC | CASTSNAGRVVPNYGYTF
TRBJ1-3 | . | TRBV5-4 | . | TGTGCCAGCAGCACAGACGGGGGGTTATCGGGAAACACCATATATTTT | CASSTDGGLSGNTIYF
TRBJ2-7 | TRBD2 | TRBV11-2 | . | TGTGCCAGCAGCCTGGGCAAAATTAGCGGGACCTACGAGCAGTACTTC | CASSLGKISGTYEQYF
TRBJ1-2 | . | TRBV30 | . | TGTGCCTGGAGTTCAGGACACGACTATGGCTACACCTTC | CAWSSGHDYGYTF
TRBJ2-1 | TRBD2 | TRBV14 | . | TGTGCCAGCAGCCAACTCGGCGGGAGGGCCAATGAGCAGTTCTTC | CASSQLGGRANEQFF
TRBJ2-7 | . | TRBV7-2 | . | TGTGCCAGCAGCTCGCCACTAAGCGGCGGGTACTCCTACGAGCAGTACTTC | CASSSPLSGGYSYEQYF
TRBJ2-2 | TRBD2 | TRBV7-3 | . | TGTGCCAGCAGCTTTAGCGGGAGGGCCGGGGTCGGGGAGCTGTTTTTT | CASSFSGRAGVGELFF
TRBJ2-3 | TRBD2 | TRBV4-3 | . | TGCGCCAGCAGCCAGCTTATTACTAGCGGGGGGGCCGCAGATACGCAGTATTTT | CASSQLITSGGAADTQYF
TRBJ2-1 | TRBD2 | TRBV20-1 | . | TGCAGTGCTAGTGGTCTGCGGGGGGTCTCCTACAATGAGCAGTTCTTC | CSASGLRGVSYNEQFF
TRBJ2-5 | TRBD2 | TRBV6-5 | . | TGTGCCAGCACCGGACTAGCGGGTCCAGAGACCCAGTACTTC | CASTGLAGPETQYF
TRBJ2-5 | TRBD1 | TRBV18 | . | TGTGCCAGCTCATCCGGACAGGGGGGAGAGACCCAGTACTTC | CASSSGQGGETQYF
TRBJ1-3 | . | TRBV10-1 | . | TGCGCCAGCGGCAGGGACACCTCTGGAAACACCATATATTTT | CASGRDTSGNTIYF
TRBJ1-2 | TRBD1 | TRBV12-3/TRBV12-4 | . | TGTGCCAGCAGTGACAGGGGTTCCTATGGCTACACCTTC | CASSDRGSYGYTF
TRBJ1-5 | . | TRBV15 | once | TGTGCCACTGGCGGAGTCAGGGATCAGCCCCAGCATTTT | CATGGVRDQPQHF
TRBJ1-1 | . | TRBV2 | . | TGTGCCAGCAGTGATCCAGGCCTGAACACTGAAGCTTTCTTT | CASSDPGLNTEAFF
TRBJ2-5 | . | TRBV5-1 | . | TGCGCCAGCAGCTTGGCCCCAGGGCCGGAGGAGACCCAGTACTTC | CASSLAPGPEETQYF
TRBJ1-4 | TRBD1 | TRBV4-1 | many | TGCGCCAGCAGCGAAAACAGGGGTTTCGAAAAACTGTTTTTT | CASSENRGFEKLFF
TRBJ2-1 | TRBD2 | TRBV18 | . | TGTGCCAGCTCACCACAGCGCGGGAGGGCCTACAATGAGCAGTTCTTC | CASSPQRGRAYNEQFF
TRBJ1-5 | . | TRBV12-3/TRBV12-4 | . | TGTGCCAGCAGTATCCAGGGGAATCAGCCCCAGCATTTT | CASSIQGNQPQHF
TRBJ1-5 | . | TRBV10-3 | . | TGTGCCATCAGTGAGTCGAGCGGGAATCAGCCCCAGCATTTT | CAISESSGNQPQHF
TRBJ2-1 | TRBD2 | TRBV14 | few | TGTGCCAGCAGCCAAGAGAGGAGAGCGGGGGTCTACAATGAGCAGTTCTTC | CASSQERRAGVYNEQFF
TRBJ1-6 | . | TRBV19 | . | TGTGCCAGTAGTATAGAACAGGGTGGCTCACCCCTCCACTTT | CASSIEQGGSPLHF
TRBJ2-2 | TRBD2 | TRBV5-1 | . | TGCGCCAGCAGGTCGACTAGCGGAGATTACACCGGGGAGCTGTTTTTT | CASRSTSGDYTGELFF
TRBJ2-5 | . | TRBV18 | . | TGTGCCAGCTCACCTTCATCGGCGGCGGAGACCCAGTACTTC | CASSPSSAAETQYF
TRBJ1-2 | . | TRBV9 | . | TGTGCCAGCAGCGTAGGAAGAGGTAACTATGGCTACACCTTC | CASSVGRGNYGYTF
TRBJ2-6 | TRBD1 | TRBV15 | . | TGTGCCACCAGCAGAGAGGGGACAGGACCTGGGGCCAACGTCCTGACTTTC | CATSREGTGPGANVLTF
TRBJ1-2 | . | TRBV2 | . | TGTGCCAGCACCCCCGACAGAGCTAACTATGGCTACACCTTC | CASTPDRANYGYTF
TRBJ2-4 | . | TRBV28 | . | TGTGCCAGCAGTTCCCCGACAGGCCTAGCCAAAAACATTCAGTACTTC | CASSSPTGLAKNIQYF
TRBJ2-7 | . | TRBV6-6 | . | TGTGCCAGCAGTTCTATATCCTACGAGCAGTACTTC | CASSSISYEQYF
TRBJ2-7 | TRBD1 | TRBV4-3 | . | TGCGCCAGCAGCCAAGATGACACAGGGGGCTCCTACGAGCAGTACTTC | CASSQDDTGGSYEQYF
TRBJ1-5 | . | TRBV10-3 | . | TGTGCCATCAGTGAGTCTCTCAGACTGGGGGGTCAGCCCCAGCATTTT | CAISESLRLGGQPQHF
TRBJ2-1 | TRBD2 | TRBV6-5 | . | TGTGCCAGCAGTTATGGTAGCGGGGGGTACAATGAGCAGTTCTTC | CASSYGSGGYNEQFF
TRBJ2-2 | TRBD2 | TRBV5-6 | few | TGTGCCAGCAGCGTGGGACTAGCGACCGGGGAGCTGTTTTTT | CASSVGLATGELFF
TRBJ1-5 | . | TRBV21-1 | . | TGTGCCAGCAGCAAAGAGGGGCGCCAGGGGGCTGGAAATCAGCCCCAGCATTTT | CASSKEGRQGAGNQPQHF